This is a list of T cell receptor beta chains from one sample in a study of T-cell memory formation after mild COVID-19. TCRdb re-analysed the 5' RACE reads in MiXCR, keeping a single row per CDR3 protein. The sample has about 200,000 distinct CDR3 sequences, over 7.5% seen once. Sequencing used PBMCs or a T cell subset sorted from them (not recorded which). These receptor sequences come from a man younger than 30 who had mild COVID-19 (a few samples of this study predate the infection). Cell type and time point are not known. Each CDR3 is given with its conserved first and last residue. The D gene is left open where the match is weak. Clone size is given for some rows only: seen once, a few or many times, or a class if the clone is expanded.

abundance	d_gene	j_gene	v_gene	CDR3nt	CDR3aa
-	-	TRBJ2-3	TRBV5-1	TGCGCCAGCAGCTTGTCAGCCGGCACAGATACGCAGTATTTT	CASSLSAGTDTQYF
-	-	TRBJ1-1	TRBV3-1	TGTGCCAGCAGCCAAGATTCCCTGTATGGAGGAGCTTTCTTT	CASSQDSLYGGAFF
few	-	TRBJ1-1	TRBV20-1	TGCAGTGCCAGCCTACAGGGCCGGGGCACTGAAGCTTTCTTT	CSASLQGRGTEAFF
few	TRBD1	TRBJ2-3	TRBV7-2	TGTGCCAGCAGCTCCCGCGGTCGACAGGGGAAAGATACGCAGTATTTT	CASSSRGRQGKDTQYF
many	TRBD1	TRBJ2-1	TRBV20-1	TGCAGTGCCCTGAACTCGGGACAGGGCTACAATGAGCAGTTCTTC	CSALNSGQGYNEQFF
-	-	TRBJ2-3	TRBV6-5	TGTGCCAGCAGTTACGGGCAGCCCAGGGAGACGCAGTATTTT	CASSYGQPRETQYF
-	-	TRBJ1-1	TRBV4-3	TGCGCCAGCAGCCAAGAGTCGGACACTGAAGCTTTCTTT	CASSQESDTEAFF
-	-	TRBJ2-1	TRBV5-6	TGTGCCAGCAGCTTGATGGCAGCGATGGGGTTCGATGAGCAGTTCTTC	CASSLMAAMGFDEQFF
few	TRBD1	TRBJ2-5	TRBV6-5	TGTGCCAGCAGTCAAAGGACAGGGCTGCCGACCCAGTACTTC	CASSQRTGLPTQYF
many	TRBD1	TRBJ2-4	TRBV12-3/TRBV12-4	TGTGCCAGCAGCCTTAGACAGGGGCGTGAAAACATTCAGTACTTC	CASSLRQGRENIQYF
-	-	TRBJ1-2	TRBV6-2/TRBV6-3	TGTGCCAGCACCCCGTTTGAACTCTATGGCTACACCTTC	CASTPFELYGYTF
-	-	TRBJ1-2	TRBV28	TGTGCCAGCAGTAGGGGGAACTATGGCTACACCTTC	CASSRGNYGYTF
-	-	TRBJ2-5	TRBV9	TGTGCCAGCAGCGTTAGTACGATCGGAGAGACCCAGTATTTC	CASSVSTIGETQYF
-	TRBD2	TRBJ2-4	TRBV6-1	TGTGCCAGCAGTGAATCGCCACCAGCGGGGGACCTAGCCAAAAACATTCAGTACTTC	CASSESPPAGDLAKNIQYF
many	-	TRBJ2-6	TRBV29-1	TGCAGCGTTGAAGAAACAGCTGGGGCCAACGTCCTGACTTTC	CSVEETAGANVLTF
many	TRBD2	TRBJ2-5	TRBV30	TGTGCCTGGAGTGGGGGACTAGAAGAGACCCAGTACTTC	CAWSGGLEETQYF
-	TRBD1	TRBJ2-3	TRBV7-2	TGTGCCAGCAGCCCATCTCAGGGGGCGAATACGCAGTATTTT	CASSPSQGANTQYF
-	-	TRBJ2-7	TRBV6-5	TGTGCCAGCAGACAGGGTATTGGGCAGTACTTC	CASRQGIGQYF
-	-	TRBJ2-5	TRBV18	TGTGCCAGCTCACCAGCGGCAGACCAAGAGACCCAGTACTTC	CASSPAADQETQYF
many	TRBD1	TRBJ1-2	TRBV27	TGTGCCAGCAGTGACCGGACAGGGGGTAACGATGGCTACACCTTC	CASSDRTGGNDGYTF
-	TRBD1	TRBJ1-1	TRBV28	TGTGCCAGCGGAACCGGGACAGCGAACACTGAAGCTTTCTTT	CASGTGTANTEAFF
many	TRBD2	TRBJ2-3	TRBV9	TGTGCCAGCAGCGTAGGCGGCGGGGGGGCAGATACGCAGTATTTT	CASSVGGGGADTQYF
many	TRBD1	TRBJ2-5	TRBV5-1	TGCGCCAGCAGCAGAGGACAGGGCCAAGAGACCCAGTACTTC	CASSRGQGQETQYF
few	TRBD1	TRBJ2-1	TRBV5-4	TGTGCCAGCAGCCTGGACAGGGGAAGTCGTGAGCAGTTCTTC	CASSLDRGSREQFF
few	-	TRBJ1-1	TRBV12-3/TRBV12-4	TGTGCCAGCGGAAGCAGTGTAGCCACTGAAGCTTTCTTT	CASGSSVATEAFF
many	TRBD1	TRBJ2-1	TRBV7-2	TGTGCCAGCAGCCCTTCGGACAGGGCTTACAATGAGCAGTTCTTC	CASSPSDRAYNEQFF
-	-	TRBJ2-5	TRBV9	TGTGCCAGCAGCGTAGTTGGGCTAGCGTTAGAGACCCAGTACTTC	CASSVVGLALETQYF
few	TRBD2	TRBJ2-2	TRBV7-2	TGTGCCAGCAGCCCGCCGGGACTAGCCACCGGGGAGCTGTTTTTT	CASSPPGLATGELFF
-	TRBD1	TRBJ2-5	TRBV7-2	TGTGCCAGCAGCTTTTACCGGGACAGGGTACTCCAAGAGACCCAGTACTTC	CASSFYRDRVLQETQYF
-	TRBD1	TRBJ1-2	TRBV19	TGTGCCAGTGGGACAGCCGACCCCGTCTTC	CASGTADPVF
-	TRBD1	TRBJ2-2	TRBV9	TGTGCCAGCAGCCCGAGACAGGGGACGAACACCGGGGAGCTGTTTTTT	CASSPRQGTNTGELFF
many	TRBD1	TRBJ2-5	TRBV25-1	TGTGCCAGCAGCGAGGGACAGGGGCCCCAAGAGACCCAGTACTTC	CASSEGQGPQETQYF
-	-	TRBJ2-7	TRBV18	TGTGCCAGCTCGGAATGGGCGTCCCACGAGCAGTACTTC	CASSEWASHEQYF
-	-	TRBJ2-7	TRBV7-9	TGTGCCAGCTCACGCGGGGCAGGGGCTGCCTACGAGCAGTACTTC	CASSRGAGAAYEQYF
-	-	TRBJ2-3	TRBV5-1	TGCGCCAGCAGCTGGAGGGGGGGACCAGATACGCAGTATTTT	CASSWRGGPDTQYF
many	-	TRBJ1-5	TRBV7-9	TGTGCCAGCAGCTCCCCTTCGCGGGGGGGGGATAGCAATCAGCCCCAGCATTTT	CASSSPSRGGDSNQPQHF
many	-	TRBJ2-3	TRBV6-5	TGTGCCAGCGGGCTAGAACGTAGCACAGATACGCAGTATTTT	CASGLERSTDTQYF
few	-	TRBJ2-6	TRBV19	TGTGCCAGTAGTGTGCAAGTTGGGGCCAACGTCCTGACTTTC	CASSVQVGANVLTF
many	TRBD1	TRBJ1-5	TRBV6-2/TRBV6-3	TGTGCCAGCGGGCCTAAAGGACAGGGTGAACAGCCCCAGCATTTT	CASGPKGQGEQPQHF
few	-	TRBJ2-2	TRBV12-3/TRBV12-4	TGTGCCAGCAGTTTAGAGGGGCCGAACACCGGGGAGCTGTTTTTT	CASSLEGPNTGELFF
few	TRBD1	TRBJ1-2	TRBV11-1	TGTGCCAGCAGCACGGGACAGGGCGGCTATGGCTACACCTTC	CASSTGQGGYGYTF
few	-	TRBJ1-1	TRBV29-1	TGCAGCGTTGTAAGGCAGACGAACACTGAAGCTTTCTTT	CSVVRQTNTEAFF
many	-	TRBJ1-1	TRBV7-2	TGTGCCAGCAGCTTAGTCTCGGGGTTGAACACTGAAGCTTTCTTT	CASSLVSGLNTEAFF
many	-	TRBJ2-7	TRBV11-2	TGTGCCAGCAGCTTTCGCGGAGGCATGATTTTTCAACAGTACTTC	CASSFRGGMIFQQYF
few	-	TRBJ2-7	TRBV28	TGTGCCAGCAGACCAGGGCCGACAAAACCGGGCGAGCAGTACTTC	CASRPGPTKPGEQYF
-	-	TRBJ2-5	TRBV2	TGTGCCAGCAGTGAAGCGGCGCGGGGTCTAGAGACCCAGTACTTC	CASSEAARGLETQYF
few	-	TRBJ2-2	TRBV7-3	TGTGCCAGCAGCTTCTACCCCGGGGAGCTGTTTTTT	CASSFYPGELFF
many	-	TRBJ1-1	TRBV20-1	TGCAGTGCTAGGCCCGGAGGGGCAAACACTGAAGCTTTCTTT	CSARPGGANTEAFF
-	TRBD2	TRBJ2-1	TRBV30	TGTGCCTGGAGTGTGGGACTAGCGAATGAGCAGTTCTTC	CAWSVGLANEQFF
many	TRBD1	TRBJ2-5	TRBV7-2	TGTGCCAGCAGTCCGGACAGGAGGGAGACCCAGTACTTC	CASSPDRRETQYF
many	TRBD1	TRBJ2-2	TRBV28	TGTGCCAGCAGTCTCGGGACAGGGAACGCGAACACCGGGGAGCTGTTTTTT	CASSLGTGNANTGELFF
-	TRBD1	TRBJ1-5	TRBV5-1	TGCGCCAGCAGCTGGGGGACAGGGAGCAATCAGCCCCAGCATTTT	CASSWGTGSNQPQHF
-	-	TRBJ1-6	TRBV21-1	TGTGCCAGCAACGGACAGGAAAATAATTCACCCCTCCACTTT	CASNGQENNSPLHF
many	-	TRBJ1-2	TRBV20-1	TGCAGTGCTAGGCTTCGGGTCTCCTATGGCTACACCTTC	CSARLRVSYGYTF
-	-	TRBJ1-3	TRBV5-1	TGCGCCAGCAGCCCTGAGGGAAACACCATATATTTT	CASSPEGNTIYF